Sequencing of this T cell receptor (beta chain) was carried out in a study of T-cell reconstitution after alpha-beta-depleted transplantation in children. To note about this clonotype: One end of the junction is discordant with germline, which a read error may explain.

The CDR3 is 18 amino acids. Germline CDR1 SGHAT, CDR2 FQDESV (reference sequence). The TCRbeta library incorporated unique molecular identifiers. TCRdb fed the PCR reads into MiXCR, producing one record per CDR3 protein. This table has fewer than 550,000 distinct CDR3 sequences, about an eighth appearing once. The origin of this receptor is a female patient aged 2-15 years who had a stem cell transplant for aplastic anemia, so the T cells may come from the graft donor. The chain employs TRBV11-1 and TRBJ1-1; TRBD1 might be the D (5 bases). This sample comprised PBMCs, mostly from graft donor cells, obtained 180 days after TCRalphabeta/CD19-depleted stem cell transplant. The CDR3 loop reads CASSIAAGSVLVNTEAFF. The CDR3 DNA sequence: TGTGCCAGCAGCATAGCGGCAGGGTCGGTCCTAGTGAACACTGAAGCTTTCTTT.